These 25 T cell receptor beta chains originate from one sample sequenced in a study of blood T cell repertoires in COVID-19. Produced via immunoSEQ multiplex PCR; TCRdb's table is partial and in-frame only. The repertoire holds over 95,000 clones, with 81% as singletons. What was sequenced was peripheral blood. The receptors were sampled from a man aged 45-65 years with acute or convalescent COVID-19.

V and J are TRBV10-3 and TRBJ1-6, with D uncertain. The V end lost 2 bases, the J end lost 11 bases, and 19 bases lay between the germline ends. The germline gives CDR1 ENHRY, CDR2 SYGVKD. The CDR3 consists of 16 residues. This CDR3 is CAISERRTPTGAPLHF. The CDR3 nucleotides are TGTGCCATCAGTGAGAGGAGGACCCCGACCGGGGCACCCCTCCACTTT.

V and J are TRBV5-4 and TRBJ2-1; the match to TRBD2 covers 12 bases. Per germline, CDR1 SGHNT and CDR2 YYREEE (reference sequence). J lost 7 bases, V lost 0 bases, and 5 bases had no gene match. This CDR3 contains 16 residues. The DNA of the CDR3 is TGTGCCAGCAGCTTGGCTAGCGGGGGGGCGACAAATGAGCAGTTCTTC. Its protein product is CASSLASGGATNEQFF. Using reference TRBV5-4 and TRBJ2-1 for the parts outside the CDR3, the full variable domain is ETGVTQSPTHLIKTRGQQVTLRCSSQSGHNTVSWYQQALGQGPQFIFQYYREEENGRGNFPPRFSGLQFPNYSSELNVNALELDDSALYLCASSLASGGATNEQFFGPGTRLTVL.

This rearrangement joins TRBV28 to TRBJ1-3, with D hard to call. The CDR3 sequence is 12 residues long. Germline V gene lookup returns CDR1 MDHEN and CDR2 SYDVKM. Trimming cost V 2 bases and J 7 bases, with 6 bases left between them. CDR3 in amino acids: CASSLIGNTIYF. The CDR3 bases are TGTGCCAGCAGTTTAATCGGGAACACCATATATTTT.

This chain links TRBV5-5 with TRBJ1-3; the match to TRBD1 covers 7 bases. Trimming took 4 bases from V and 0 from J; bases not matched to a gene: 7. The CDR3 length is 16 residues. Germline lookup yields CDR1 SGHKS and CDR2 YYEKEE (reference sequence). The CDR3 DNA follows: TGTGCCAGCAGCCCGGGACAGTCCCCCTCTGGAAACACCATATATTTT. This encodes CASSPGQSPSGNTIYF.

The rearrangement joins TRBV10-3 to TRBJ1-6, with D maybe TRBD1 (5 bases). This CDR3 comprises 14 residues. Looked up from germline, CDR1 is ENHRY and CDR2 is SYGVKD. V lost 8 bases and J lost 6, with 14 bases in between. CDR3 in amino acids: CAIRIQGSNSPLHF. Written as DNA, the CDR3 is TGTGCCATCCGTATTCAGGGAAGTAATTCACCCCTCCACTTT.

There are a few counts of this clone. The CDR3 DNA follows: TGTGCCACCGCCGGCGGGGCTAATTCACCCCTCCACTTT. Encoded protein: CATAGGANSPLHF. The genes are TRBV10-3 and TRBJ1-6; perhaps TRBD1 as D (5 bases). The V gene lost 10 bases and the J gene lost 6 bases, with 13 bases spanning the gap. The germline gives CDR1 ENHRY, CDR2 SYGVKD. The CDR3 totals 13 residues.

The rearrangement uses TRBV6-4 and TRBJ2-2; D remains unclear. The CDR3 sequence is 15 residues long. The germline CDR1 and CDR2 sequences are MRHNA and SNTAGT. Trimming shortened V by 6 bases and J by 0 bases, and 11 bases separated the two germline ends. This chain's CDR3 is CASSKTSANTGELFF. CDR3 bases: TGTGCCAGCAGCAAGACATCCGCGAACACCGGGGAGCTGTTTTTT.

This clone was picked up one time. The chain uses TRBV6-5 and TRBJ2-1; 9 nucleotides align to TRBD1. Germline CDR1 reads MNHEY; CDR2 reads SVGAGI. V trimming: 2 bases; J trimming: 8 bases; junction bases outside the gene matches: 7. The CDR3 length is 15 residues. For the CDR3, the DNA is TGTGCCAGCAGTTACGCCGGGACAGGGAGGGATGAGCAGTTCTTC. It encodes CASSYAGTGRDEQFF.

This sequence joins TRBV27 and TRBJ2-7; a weak D match, TRBD2 (5 bases). CDR1 MNHEY and CDR2 SMNVEV come from the germline V gene (reference sequence). There are 15 residues in the CDR3. V lost 3 bases to trimming and J lost 0 bases, with 12 bases between them. DNA of the CDR3: TGTGCCAGCAGTTTTAGAGGGCAGAGCTCCTACGAGCAGTACTTC. It is translated as CASSFRGQSSYEQYF.

The chain combines TRBV27 with TRBJ1-2, with TRBD1 as a possible D gene (5 bases). V was cut by 6 bases and J by 4 bases, with 18 bases left in between. The CDR3 is 15 amino acids. The germline gives CDR1 MNHEY, CDR2 SMNVEV (reference sequence). This chain's CDR3 is CASSLQVGGFYGYTF. The CDR3 nucleotides read TGTGCCAGCAGCCTCCAAGTGGGGGGATTCTATGGCTACACCTTC.

The genes are TRBV5-1 and TRBJ2-7, with 10 bases aligning to TRBD1. The CDR3 is made up of 15 amino acids. Germline trimming cut 0 bases from V and 4 bases from J; bases unmatched to any gene: 4. Germline loops: CDR1 SGHRS, CDR2 YFSETQ. The CDR3 loop reads CASSLVGGQGYEQYF. CDR3 nucleotide sequence: TGCGCCAGCAGCTTGGTGGGGGGACAGGGGTACGAGCAGTACTTC.

Only a few counts were recorded for this clone. The V call is TRBV28, the J call TRBJ2-3; tentative D call: TRBD2 (6 bases). V lost 6 bases and J lost 0, with 10 bases in between. This CDR3 is 14 amino acids long. From germline, CDR1 is MDHEN and CDR2 SYDVKM. For the CDR3, the DNA is TGTGCCAGCAGCCCTGGGGGGAGCACAGATACGCAGTATTTT. Translated: CASSPGGSTDTQYF.

V gene TRBV4-1 combines with J gene TRBJ1-2, with D possibly TRBD1 on 5 matching bases. The CDR3 has 14 amino acids. Germline CDR1 and CDR2: MGHRA and YSYEKL. The V gene lost 1 base and the J gene lost 4 bases, with 10 bases spanning the gap. DNA of the CDR3: TGCGCCAGCAGCCAAGGCGTCGGGGGCTATGGCTACACCTTC. This encodes CASSQGVGGYGYTF.

The chain is built from TRBV7-2 and TRBJ2-3; possible D gene TRBD1, 5 bases. V dropped 1 base and J dropped 2 bases, with 7 bases sitting between them. The CDR3 has 14 amino acids. Germline assignment: CDR1 SGHTA and CDR2 FQGNSA. CDR3 coding DNA: TGTGCCAGCAGCTTAGAACAGGACACAGATACGCAGTATTTT. The encoded protein is CASSLEQDTDTQYF.

The chain is built from TRBV7-7 and TRBJ1-3; unclear D gene. The CDR3 runs 15 residues. Trimming took off 2 bases at V and 0 bases at J, with 8 bases between the two ends. Germline CDR1 and CDR2: SSHAT and FNYEAQ (reference sequence). Written as DNA, the CDR3 is TGTGCCAGCAGCTTAAGCCTCAACTCTGGAAACACCATATATTTT. Translated: CASSLSLNSGNTIYF. The full variable domain, with the rest looked up from reference TRBV7-7 and TRBJ1-3, is GAGVSQSPRYKVTKRGQDVTLRCDPISSHATLYWYQQALGQGPEFLTYFNYEAQPDKSGLPSDRFSAERPEGSISTLTIQRTEQRDSAMYRCASSLSLNSGNTIYFGEGSWLTVV.

The chain combines TRBV15 with TRBJ2-1; D ambiguous. Trimming stripped 4 bases from V and 5 bases from J, with 6 bases between. Germline V gives CDR1 LNHNV, CDR2 YYDKDF (reference sequence). The CDR3 has 12 amino acids. The DNA for the CDR3 is TGTGCCACCAGCACTAACCACAATGAGCAGTTCTTC. Its protein product is CATSTNHNEQFF.

This chain uses TRBV5-1 with TRBJ2-3; D is uncertain. V was cut by 2 bases and J by 1 base, with 11 bases left in between. The germline CDR1 and CDR2 sequences are SGHRS and YFSETQ. The CDR3 spans 15 residues. This CDR3 reads CASSLTGYGTDTQYF. The CDR3 DNA reads as TGCGCCAGCAGCTTAACCGGGTATGGCACAGATACGCAGTATTTT.

This clone has only a few counts. The V call is TRBV19, the J call TRBJ1-5; D is perhaps TRBD1 (5 bases). Germline V gene sequence: CDR1 LNHDA, CDR2 SQIVND (reference sequence). CDR3 length: 16 residues. The V end was cut by 2 bases, the J end by 8 bases, with 19 bases between. The CDR3 region has the DNA TGTGCCAGTAGTATATCGGCCACCGGAGGGGATAAGCCCCAGCATTTT. Its protein is CASSISATGGDKPQHF.

This clone came up a few times. V gene TRBV6-5 combines with J gene TRBJ1-5, with a tentative D call TRBD1 (5 bases). The V end was cut by 5 bases, the J end by 0 bases, with 8 bases between. Germline lookup yields CDR1 MNHEY and CDR2 SVGAGI. The CDR3 loop spans 14 amino acids. The CDR3 bases are TGTGCCAGCAGTCGGGGGGGTAGCAATCAGCCCCAGCATTTT. It is translated as CASSRGGSNQPQHF.

The J gene is TRBJ2-1, the V gene TRBV4-1; D unresolved. V gave up 0 bases and J gave up 4 bases, with 7 bases separating them. The germline gives CDR1 MGHRA, CDR2 YSYEKL. The CDR3 has 14 amino acids. CDR3 in amino acids: CASSQDSRYNEQFF. Written as DNA, the CDR3 is TGCGCCAGCAGCCAAGATTCCCGGTACAATGAGCAGTTCTTC.

This chain links TRBV7-3 with TRBJ2-1; TRBD2 matches 9 bases. From germline, CDR1 is SGHTA and CDR2 FQGTGA. This CDR3 has 15 amino acids. The trim removed 2 bases at V and 8 bases at J, leaving 7 bases unmatched. CDR3 region: CASSLVGTSIDEQFF. Here the CDR3 DNA reads TGTGCCAGCAGCTTAGTGGGGACTAGCATCGATGAGCAGTTCTTC.

The gene calls are TRBV19 and TRBJ1-4; no clear D gene. CDR3 length: 16 amino acids. Between the trimmed V and J ends, which lost 7 bases and 8 bases, there was a span of 23 bases. Germline CDR1 is LNHDA and CDR2 is SQIVND (reference sequence). The CDR3 loop reads CASNEKSGWRSEKLFF. The CDR3 DNA is TGTGCCAGTAATGAGAAGTCGGGGTGGCGAAGCGAAAAACTGTTTTTT.

This clone has just a few counts. The chain couples TRBV7-2 to TRBJ1-2; 8 bases are a match to TRBD1. V dropped 3 bases and J dropped 1; count of bases not matched to a gene: 1. This CDR3 contains 14 residues. CDR1 and CDR2 (germline): SGHTA, FQGNSA. CDR3 DNA: TGTGCCAGCAGCTTGGGACAGGTTAACTATGGCTACACCTTC. Protein sequence: CASSLGQVNYGYTF.

The chain recombines TRBV28 with TRBJ2-4; 10 bases align to TRBD2. Germline V CDR1 and CDR2: MDHEN, SYDVKM. Trimming removed 5 bases from V and 0 bases from J; junction bases left unmatched: 4. The CDR3 contains 16 residues. The CDR3 coding sequence is TGTGCCAGCAGTCTAGCGGGGGAGATAGCCAAAAACATTCAGTACTTC. Translating gives CASSLAGEIAKNIQYF. The full variable domain, its missing parts supplied by reference TRBV28 and TRBJ2-4, is DVKVTQSSRYLVKRTGEKVFLECVQDMDHENMFWYRQDPGLGLRLIYFSYDVKMKEKGDIPEGYSVSREKKERFSLILESASTNQTSMYLCASSLAGEIAKNIQYFGAGTRLSVL.

The gene calls are TRBV7-2 and TRBJ1-4; 8 positions agree with TRBD1. With 5 bases clipped from V and 10 bases from J, the junction kept 9 bases outside the gene matches. The CDR3 is made up of 14 amino acids. The V gene's germline CDR1 is SGHTA and CDR2 FQGNSA. The DNA for the CDR3 is TGTGCCAGCAGCGCCGGACAGGGTGTCGGAAAACTGTTTTTT. It yields the protein CASSAGQGVGKLFF.